This TCR beta chain was sequenced for a study of shared clonotypes between healthy human individuals. The CDR3 runs 13 residues. CDR1 SGHTA and CDR2 FQGTGA come from the germline V gene. The germline V and J ends were trimmed by 4 bases and 6 bases, with 12 bases remaining between them. Assay: immunoSEQ multiplex PCR; the TCRdb copy retains only in-frame clones and omits some. The top ten hold roughly 12% of the sample, which has about 450,000 clones, 65% to 80% seen once. The sample was PBMCs. This chain connects TRBV7-3 to TRBJ1-1; no clear D. The TCR comes from a woman aged 40 to 55 in good health. Some clones in this sample may be carry-over from other donors' samples. This CDR3 reads CASSWQRNSEAFF. In DNA form, the CDR3 reads TGTGCCAGCAGCTGGCAGAGAAACTCTGAAGCTTTCTTT.